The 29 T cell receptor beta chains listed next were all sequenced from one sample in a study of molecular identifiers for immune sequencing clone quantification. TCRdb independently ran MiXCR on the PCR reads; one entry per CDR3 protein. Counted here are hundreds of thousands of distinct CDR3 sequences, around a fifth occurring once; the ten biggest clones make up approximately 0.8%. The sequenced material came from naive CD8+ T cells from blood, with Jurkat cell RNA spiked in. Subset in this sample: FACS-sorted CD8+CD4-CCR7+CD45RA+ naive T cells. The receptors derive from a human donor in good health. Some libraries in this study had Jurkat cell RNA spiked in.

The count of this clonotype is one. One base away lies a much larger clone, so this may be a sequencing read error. The CDR3, as DNA: TGTGCCAGCAGCTTCTCGCCGGCACCGGGCACAGATACGCAGTATTTT. Protein sequence: CASSFSPAPGTDTQYF. The rearrangement links TRBV7-9 to TRBJ2-3, with D hard to call. Germline assignment: CDR1 SEHNR and CDR2 FQNEAQ (reference sequence). The V end was cut by 3 bases, the J end by 1 base, with 14 bases between. The CDR3 runs to 16 residues.

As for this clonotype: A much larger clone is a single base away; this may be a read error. The CDR3 DNA sequence: TGTGCCAGCAGTTTAAGTGGGGATTCACCCCTCCACTTT. It specifies CASSLSGDSPLHF. The V call is TRBV12-3 or TRBV12-4, the J call TRBJ1-6; D is undetermined. This CDR3 is built from 13 residues. The germline V and J ends were trimmed by 2 bases and 8 bases, with 7 bases remaining between them.

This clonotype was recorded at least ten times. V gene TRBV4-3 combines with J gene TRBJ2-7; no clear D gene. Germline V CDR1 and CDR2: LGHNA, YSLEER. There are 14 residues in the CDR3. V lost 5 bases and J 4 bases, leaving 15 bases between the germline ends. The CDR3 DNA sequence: TGCGCCAGCAGCGCCTCGGTCTCCGGGTACGAGCAGTACTTC. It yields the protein CASSASVSGYEQYF.

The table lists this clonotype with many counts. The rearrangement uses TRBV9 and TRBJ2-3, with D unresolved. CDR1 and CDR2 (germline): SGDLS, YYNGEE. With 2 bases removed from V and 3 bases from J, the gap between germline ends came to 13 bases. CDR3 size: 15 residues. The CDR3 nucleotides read TGTGCCAGCAGCGTCTCCGGTCCTGAGACAGATACGCAGTATTTT. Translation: CASSVSGPETDTQYF.

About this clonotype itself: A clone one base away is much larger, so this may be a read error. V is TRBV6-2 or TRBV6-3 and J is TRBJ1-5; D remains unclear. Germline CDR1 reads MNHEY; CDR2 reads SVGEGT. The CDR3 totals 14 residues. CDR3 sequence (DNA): TGTGCCAGCAGTTACACTTTTAGCAATCAGCCCCTGCATTTT. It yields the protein CASSYTFSNQPLHF.

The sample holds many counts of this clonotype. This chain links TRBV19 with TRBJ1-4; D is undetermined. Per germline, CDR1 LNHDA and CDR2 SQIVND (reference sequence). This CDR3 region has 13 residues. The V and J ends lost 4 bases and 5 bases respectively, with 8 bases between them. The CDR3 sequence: CASSTLDNEKLFF. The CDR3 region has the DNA TGTGCCAGTAGTACCTTGGACAATGAAAAACTGTTTTTT.

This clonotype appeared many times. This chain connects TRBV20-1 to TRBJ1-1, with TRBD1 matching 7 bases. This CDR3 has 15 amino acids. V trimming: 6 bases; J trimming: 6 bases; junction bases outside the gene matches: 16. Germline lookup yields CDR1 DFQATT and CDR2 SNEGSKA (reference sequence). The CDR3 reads CSADRIDRVVPEAFF. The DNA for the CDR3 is TGCAGTGCCGACAGAATTGACAGGGTTGTCCCTGAAGCTTTCTTT.

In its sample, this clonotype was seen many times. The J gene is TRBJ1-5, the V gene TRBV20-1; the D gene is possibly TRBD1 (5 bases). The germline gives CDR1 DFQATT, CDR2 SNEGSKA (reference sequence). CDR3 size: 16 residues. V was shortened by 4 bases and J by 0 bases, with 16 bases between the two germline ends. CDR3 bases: TGCAGTGCTACACCCGGACGGGGGAGTAGCAATCAGCCCCAGCATTTT. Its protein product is CSATPGRGSSNQPQHF.

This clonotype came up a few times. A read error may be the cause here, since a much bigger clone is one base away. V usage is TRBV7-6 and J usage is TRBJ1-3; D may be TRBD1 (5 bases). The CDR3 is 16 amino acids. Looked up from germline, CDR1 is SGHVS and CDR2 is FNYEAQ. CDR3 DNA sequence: TGTGCCAGCAGCTTAGAGCGCGGGGCTTCTGGAGACACCATATATTTT. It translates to CASSLERGASGDTIYF.

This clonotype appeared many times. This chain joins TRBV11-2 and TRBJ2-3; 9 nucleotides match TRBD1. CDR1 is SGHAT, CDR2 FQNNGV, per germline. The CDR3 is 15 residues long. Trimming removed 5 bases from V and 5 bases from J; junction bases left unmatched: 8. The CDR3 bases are TGTGCCAGCAGCCTGGCGGGACAGGGCGGAGATACGCAGTATTTT. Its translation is CASSLAGQGGDTQYF.

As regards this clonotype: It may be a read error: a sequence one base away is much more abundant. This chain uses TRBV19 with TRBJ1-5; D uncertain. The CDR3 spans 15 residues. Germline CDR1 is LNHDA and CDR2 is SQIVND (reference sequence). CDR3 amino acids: CARSIIGILGQPQHF. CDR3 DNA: TGTGCCAGAAGTATTATTGGGATTTTGGGTCAGCCCCAGCATTTT.

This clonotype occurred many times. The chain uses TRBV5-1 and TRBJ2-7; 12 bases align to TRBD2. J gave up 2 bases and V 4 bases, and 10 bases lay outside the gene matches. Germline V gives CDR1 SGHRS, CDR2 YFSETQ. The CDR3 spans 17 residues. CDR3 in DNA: TGCGCCAGCAGCCTGGGACTAGCGGGTCCCGGGGCCTACGAGCAGTACTTC. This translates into CASSLGLAGPGAYEQYF.

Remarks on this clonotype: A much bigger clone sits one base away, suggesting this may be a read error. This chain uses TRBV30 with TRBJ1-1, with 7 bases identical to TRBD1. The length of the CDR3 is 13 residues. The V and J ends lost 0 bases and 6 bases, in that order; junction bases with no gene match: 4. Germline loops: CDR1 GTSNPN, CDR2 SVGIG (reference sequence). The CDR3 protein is CAWSVTGDAEAFF. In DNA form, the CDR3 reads TGTGCCTGGAGTGTAACAGGGGATGCTGAAGCTTTCTTT.

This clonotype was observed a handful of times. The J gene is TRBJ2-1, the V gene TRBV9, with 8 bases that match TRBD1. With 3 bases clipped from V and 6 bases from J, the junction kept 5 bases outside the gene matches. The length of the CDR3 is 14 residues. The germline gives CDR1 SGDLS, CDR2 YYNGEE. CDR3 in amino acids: CASSDGTGLNEQFF. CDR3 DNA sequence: TGTGCCAGCAGCGACGGGACAGGCCTCAATGAGCAGTTCTTC.

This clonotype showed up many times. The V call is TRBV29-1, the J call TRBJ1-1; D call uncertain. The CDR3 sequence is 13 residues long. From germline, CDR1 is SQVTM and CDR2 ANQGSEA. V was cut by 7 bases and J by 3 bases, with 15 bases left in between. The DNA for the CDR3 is TGCAGCGCTCCCGTGGCAGGCGACACTGAAGCTTTCTTT. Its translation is CSAPVAGDTEAFF.

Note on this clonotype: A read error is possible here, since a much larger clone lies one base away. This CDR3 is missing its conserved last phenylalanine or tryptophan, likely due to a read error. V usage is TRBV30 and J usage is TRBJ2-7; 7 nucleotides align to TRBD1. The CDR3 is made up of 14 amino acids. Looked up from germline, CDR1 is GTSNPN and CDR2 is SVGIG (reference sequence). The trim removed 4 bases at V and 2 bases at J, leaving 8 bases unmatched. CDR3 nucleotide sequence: TGTGCCTGGACGGCCGGGACAGTTACCTACGAGCAGTACTGC. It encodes CAWTAGTVTYEQYC.

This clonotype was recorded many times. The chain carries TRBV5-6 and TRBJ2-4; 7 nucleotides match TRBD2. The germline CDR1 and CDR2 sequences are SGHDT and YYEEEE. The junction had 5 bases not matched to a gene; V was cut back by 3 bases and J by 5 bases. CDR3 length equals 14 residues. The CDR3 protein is CASSWILAENIQYF. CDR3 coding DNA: TGTGCCAGCAGCTGGATCCTAGCGGAAAACATTCAGTACTTC.

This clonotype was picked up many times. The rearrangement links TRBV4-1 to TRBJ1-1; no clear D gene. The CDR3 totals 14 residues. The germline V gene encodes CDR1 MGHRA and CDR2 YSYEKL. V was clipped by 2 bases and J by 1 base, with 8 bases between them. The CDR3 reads CASSQLTRNTEAFF. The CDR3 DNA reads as TGCGCCAGCAGCCAACTGACAAGGAACACTGAAGCTTTCTTT.

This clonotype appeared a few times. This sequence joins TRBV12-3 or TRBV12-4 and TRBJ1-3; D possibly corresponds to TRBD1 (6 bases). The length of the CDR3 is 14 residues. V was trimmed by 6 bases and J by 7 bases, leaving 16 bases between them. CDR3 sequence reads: CASRGWQGLNTIYF. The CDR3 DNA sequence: TGTGCCAGCAGAGGTTGGCAGGGGCTGAACACCATATATTTT.

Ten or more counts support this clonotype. The chain's CDR3 is CASSLAIGAYEQYF. The DNA for the CDR3 is TGTGCCAGCAGTTTAGCTATTGGGGCCTACGAGCAGTACTTC. The chain employs TRBV28 and TRBJ2-7; D remains unclear. This CDR3 region has 14 residues. Germline assignment: CDR1 MDHEN and CDR2 SYDVKM. V was trimmed by 2 bases and J by 2 bases, leaving 10 bases between them.

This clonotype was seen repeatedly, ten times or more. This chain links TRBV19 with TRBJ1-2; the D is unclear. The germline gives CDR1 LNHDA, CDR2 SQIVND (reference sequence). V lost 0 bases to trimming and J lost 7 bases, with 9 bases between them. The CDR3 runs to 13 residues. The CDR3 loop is CASSIDPSSGYTF. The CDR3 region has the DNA TGTGCCAGTAGTATAGATCCCAGCAGTGGCTACACCTTC.

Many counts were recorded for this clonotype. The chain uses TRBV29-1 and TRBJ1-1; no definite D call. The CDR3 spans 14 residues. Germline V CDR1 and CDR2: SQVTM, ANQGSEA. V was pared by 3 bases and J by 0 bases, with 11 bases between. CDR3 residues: CSVDMGSLNTEAFF. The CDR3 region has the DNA TGCAGCGTTGATATGGGCAGCTTGAACACTGAAGCTTTCTTT.

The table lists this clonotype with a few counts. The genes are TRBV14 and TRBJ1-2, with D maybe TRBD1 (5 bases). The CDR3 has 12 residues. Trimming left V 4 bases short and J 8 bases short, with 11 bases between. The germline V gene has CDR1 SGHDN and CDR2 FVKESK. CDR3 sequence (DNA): TGTGCCAGCAGCCGGGGGGGAGGCGGCTACACCTTC. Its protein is CASSRGGGGYTF.

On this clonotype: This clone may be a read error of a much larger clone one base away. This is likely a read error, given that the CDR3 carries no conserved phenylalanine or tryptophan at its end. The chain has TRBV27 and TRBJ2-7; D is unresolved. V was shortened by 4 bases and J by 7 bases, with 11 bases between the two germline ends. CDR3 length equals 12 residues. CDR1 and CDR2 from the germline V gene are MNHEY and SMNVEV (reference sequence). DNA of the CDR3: TGTGCCAGCAGTTCCCTCCCTGGGGAGCAGTACTCC. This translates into CASSSLPGEQYS.

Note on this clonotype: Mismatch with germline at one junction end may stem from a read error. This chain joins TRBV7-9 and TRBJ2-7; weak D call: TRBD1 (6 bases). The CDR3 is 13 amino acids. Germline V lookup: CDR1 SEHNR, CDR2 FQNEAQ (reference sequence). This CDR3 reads CASSSDSYYKQYF. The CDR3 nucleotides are TGTGCCAGCAGCTCGGACAGTTACTACAAGCAGTACTTC.

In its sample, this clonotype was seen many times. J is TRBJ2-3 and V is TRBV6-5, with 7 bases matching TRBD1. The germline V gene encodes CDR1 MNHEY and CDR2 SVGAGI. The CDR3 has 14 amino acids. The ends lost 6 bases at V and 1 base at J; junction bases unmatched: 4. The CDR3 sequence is CASRPGTGTDTQYF. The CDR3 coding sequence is TGTGCCAGCAGACCTGGGACAGGCACAGATACGCAGTATTTT.

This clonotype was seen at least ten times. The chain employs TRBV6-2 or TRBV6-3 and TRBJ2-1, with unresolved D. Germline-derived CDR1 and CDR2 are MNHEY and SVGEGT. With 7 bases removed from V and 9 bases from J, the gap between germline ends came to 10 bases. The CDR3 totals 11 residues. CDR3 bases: TGTGCCAGCACCAAATGGGGTGAGCAGTTCTTC. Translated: CASTKWGEQFF.

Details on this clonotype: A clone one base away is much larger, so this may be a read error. The CDR3 loop is CASIKTSVETQYF. CDR3 nucleotides: TGTGCCAGCATTAAGACTAGCGTAGAGACCCAGTACTTC. V and J are TRBV12-3 or TRBV12-4 and TRBJ2-5; 8 nucleotides match TRBD2. CDR3 size: 13 residues. The junction had 5 bases not matched to a gene; V was cut back by 7 bases and J by 4 bases.

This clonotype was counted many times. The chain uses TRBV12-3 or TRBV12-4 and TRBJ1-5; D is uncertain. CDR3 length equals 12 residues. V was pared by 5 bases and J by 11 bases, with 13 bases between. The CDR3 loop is CASSSDLLSQHF. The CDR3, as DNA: TGTGCCAGCAGTAGTGATTTGTTGTCCCAGCATTTT.